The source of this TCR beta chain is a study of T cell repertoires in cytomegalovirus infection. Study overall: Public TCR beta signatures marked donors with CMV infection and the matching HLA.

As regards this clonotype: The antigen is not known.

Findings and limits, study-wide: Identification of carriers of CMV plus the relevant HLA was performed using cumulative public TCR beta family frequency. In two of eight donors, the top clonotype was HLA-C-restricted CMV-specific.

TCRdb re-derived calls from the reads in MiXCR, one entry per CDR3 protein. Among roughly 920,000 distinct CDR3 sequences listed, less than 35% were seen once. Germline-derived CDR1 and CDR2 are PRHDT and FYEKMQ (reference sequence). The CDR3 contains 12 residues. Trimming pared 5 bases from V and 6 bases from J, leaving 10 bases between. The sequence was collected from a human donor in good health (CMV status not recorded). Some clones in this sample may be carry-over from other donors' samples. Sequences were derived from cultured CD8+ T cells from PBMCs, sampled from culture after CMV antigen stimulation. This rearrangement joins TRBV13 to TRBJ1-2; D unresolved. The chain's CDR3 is CASSLGINGYTF. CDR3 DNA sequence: TGTGCCAGCAGCCTGGGTATTAATGGCTACACCTTC.